This TCR beta chain comes out of a study of beta chain features in type 1 diabetes (dated 2018 in TCRdb). At the level of the whole study: No differences in mean age, gender distribution, total cell number or subset yield were found between patients and healthy donors. A total of 100 million to 110 million sorted cells were examined across all samples, and a strong correlation was observed between cell number per subset and RNA yield. The study compared TCRB repertoires of sorted circulating CD4+ T cell subsets between recently diagnosed type 1 diabetes patients and matched healthy donors. Regulatory and stem cell-like memory subsets were isolated from only 8 patients and roughly eight healthy donors, whereas naive and central memory subsets came from all 28 donors.

Details on this clone: The target of this receptor is not known. There are no base qualities to consult, and no much larger clone falls within one base.

A single peripheral blood draw of 95 to 150 mL on average was collected from each donor into heparinised tubes. Naive, central memory, regulatory and stem cell-like memory CD4+ T cells were sorted on a BD FACSAria II using a panel including CD45RO, CCR7, CD25, CD127, CD95 and CD27. A purity above 95% was achieved for all sorted populations. Right away, PBMCs were isolated by Lymphoprep density gradient centrifugation and were stained directly, with no culture step. So that batch effects would be minimized, each experiment stained and sorted samples in pairs, pairing one healthy donor with one patient. CDR1 is given as SGHDN and CDR2 as FVKESK, both from the germline V gene. CDR3 length: 13 amino acids, cysteine to phenylalanine. Only the CDR3 DNA is retained, 39 bases long and in frame from the first base. V was cut back by 0 bases and J by 6 bases, leaving a gap of 7 bases between them. The paper's findings and limits, for the study overall: Because cDNA was sequenced instead of genomic DNA, activated cells with high expression could be over-represented, although the groups did not differ in activation or CD3 levels. Naive, central memory and regulatory TCRB repertoires appeared to be more similar among patients than among healthy donors. A moderate but significant shortening of TCRB CDR3 length was observed in type 1 diabetes patients in all four CD4+ subsets. HLA sub-analyses involved small numbers of individuals, so any influence of HLA type on TCRB rearrangement remained unresolved. PCR might favor shorter templates, but patient and control samples were amplified and corrected together, so any skew would affect both groups equally. At VDJ recombination sites, patients with type 1 diabetes made fewer insertions and deleted more nucleotides, a pattern implying thymic rearrangement abnormalities.

The entire amount of isolated RNA was reverse transcribed using the High Capacity cDNA Reverse Transcription Kit, so the sequenced TCRB transcripts were expressed ones. Naive, central memory and regulatory T cell samples underwent deep immunoSEQ sequencing, averaging roughly 3.4 million total reads per sample. Sorted cells were lysed in RLT buffer and RNA was extracted with DNase-treated RNeasy Micro or Mini kits, depending on cell number. To prevent cross-contamination, every cell subset was processed on its own, while patient and healthy donor samples were processed together. The immunoSEQ multiplex PCR was used to amplify TCRB sequences from cDNA, generating 87-bp fragments that spanned the CDR3 region. Sequencing of the amplicons was performed on the Illumina HiSeq platform. On the authors' methods: PCR bias was computationally corrected using synthetic template baselines, reads within Hamming distance 2 were collapsed, and singletons that could not be merged were discarded. By aligning reads against IMGT, V, D and J genes, CDR3 length, and insertions or deletions at six rearrangement sites were assigned. Within each subset, clonotype counts were normalized to sorted cell number, after which true diversity and Gini coefficients were computed with the tcR R package. The overlap coefficient, calculated on TCRB nucleotide sequences, was used to quantify repertoire sharing. Sourced from immuneACCESS, this table was stored by TCRdb with only in-frame sequences that have V and J called. A share of the clones is absent; for the studies checked, an unresolved V gene accounts for under half, and the remainder has no known explanation. The V and J calls and clone size were taken over from that table, and D and trimming were inferred from the DNA. Here the sample has fewer than 150,000 clones; 6.5% to 8.5% occur a single time. Together, the top ten hold roughly 1.5% of the sample.

Recombination linked TRBV14 to TRBJ2-3; the D gene is possibly TRBD1, with 5 bases matching. The sequence was collected from a woman aged 25 to 39 in good health. The sample taken for sequencing was central memory CD4+ T cells from blood. Here the CDR3 is given as CASSQESGDTQYF. The nucleotides read TGTGCCAGCAGCCAAGAATCAGGGGATACGCAGTATTTT.